This T cell receptor (beta chain) was recorded in a study of blood T cell repertoires in COVID-19. At the level of the study: PBMCs, B-cell-depleted T cells, or T cells provided the cDNA or gDNA that made up the material.

Measured with immunoSEQ multiplex PCR; TCRdb has only the in-frame clones, and not every one. The sample contains 200,000 to 300,000 clones, less than 90% of which appear only once. This CDR3 has 15 residues. The germline V gene encodes CDR1 LNHDA and CDR2 SQIVND (reference sequence). V shed 3 bases and J shed 3 bases, with 13 bases lying between them. This clone was counted a single time. The sequenced material came from peripheral blood. The TCR comes from a man aged 60 to 69 with acute or convalescent COVID-19. The V call is TRBV19, the J call TRBJ2-3; D is possibly TRBD2 (6 bases). The CDR3 sequence: CASSIGGVRTDTQYF. CDR3 DNA: TGTGCCAGTAGTATCGGGGGTGTGAGGACAGATACGCAGTATTTT.